This record concerns one TCR beta chain sequence. Its antigen is still unknown. No base qualities exist here, and no much larger clone lies one base off it. This specimen belongs to a study of vaccination effects on CD4 cells after COVID-19 (dated by TCRdb to the early 2020s). With regard to the full study: Participants received two doses of either the BNT162b2 or the mRNA-1273 mRNA SARS-CoV-2 vaccine. In both COVID-19 convalescent patients and infection-naive vaccine recipients, the study compared SARS-CoV-2 spike-specific CD4+ TCR repertoires from before mRNA vaccination with those from after it. A total of approximately 9 COVID-19 convalescent patients and several SARS-CoV-2-naive healthy vaccine recipients were included in the full study. In the study, cultures from other donors were sequenced using the Oncomine TCR Beta short-read assay on an Illumina iSeq 100.

The method behind the library was the immunoSEQ multiplex PCR assay. DNA from the cultured, isolated CD4+ T cells was subjected to TCR beta CDR3 sequencing. The source study handled its data this way. Non-productive TCR sequences were discarded, and reads were trimmed to the CDR3 region, with only CDR3s of 7 or more amino acids retained. The MANAFEST web app was used to identify antigen-specific clonotypes by comparing expansion in peptide wells with expansion in reference cultures. For clones to be considered positive, expansion at FDR<0.05 versus reference and all other wells, an odds ratio above 5, and a frequency above 0.1% in two replicate wells were required. A clonotype was called cross-reactive if it was significantly expanded both in SARS-CoV-2 spike wells and in at least one common cold coronavirus spike condition. CDR3 similarity was assessed by Levenshtein distance using the stringdist R package, and unrooted trees were constructed with ape in R 3.6.1. The table comes from immuneACCESS by way of TCRdb, which keeps in-frame sequences with V and J called. Part of the clones is missing from these tables; in studies checked, under half for an unresolved V gene and the rest for unknown reasons. The V and J calls and clone size are taken from that table; D and trimming were inferred from the DNA. The sample contains fewer than 85,000 clones, about 79% of them found a single time. The ten largest account for roughly a tenth of the sample.

To identify antigen-specific CD4+ T cell clonotypes by their expansion, the ViraFEST assay first stimulated PBMC with viral peptide pools and then applied TCR sequencing. After more than nine days of culture, CD4+ T cells were isolated with the EasySep CD4+ T cell isolation kit. The absence of prior SARS-CoV-2 infection in healthy vaccine recipients was confirmed by negative nucleocapsid antibodies before and after vaccination. Two million PBMC per well were cultured in IMDM with around 5% human AB serum, about 9.4 IU/ml IL-2 and gentamicin, plus 10 ug/ml peptides. Half of the culture medium was replaced with fresh IL-2-containing medium on days 3 and 7. Unless otherwise noted, each peptide stimulation condition was cultured in triplicate wells. PBMC were separated from whole blood using Ficoll-Paque Plus gradient centrifugation and were then either cryopreserved at -140C or used fresh. The spike proteins of SARS-CoV-2 and of the common cold coronaviruses HCoV-NL63, HCoV-OC43 and HCoV-229E were spanned by overlapping peptide pools. Genomic DNA was extracted from cultured CD4+ T cells with the QIAamp micro DNA kit.

Study-level results and caveats: Clones induced by infection and clones induced by vaccination both contracted markedly at late timepoints after vaccination, which fits with T cell responses waning over time. In healthy vaccine recipients, vaccine-induced clones were almost all SARS-CoV-2 mono-reactive, with only 1 of 255 cross-reactive with common cold coronaviruses. The study was limited by a small number of convalescent patients and lacked early post-infection timepoints.

The clonotype comes from a human donor who received a COVID-19 vaccine. The sequences come from CD4+ T cells from PBMCs cultured with SARS-CoV-2 spike peptides, collected before COVID-19 vaccination. The cell subset or site label, as the study defines it: SARS-CoV-2 spike overlapping peptide pool stimulation.

CDR3 protein: CAWSRTSGAGDTQYF. The DNA sequence is TGTGCCTGGAGTAGGACTAGCGGGGCAGGAGATACGCAGTATTTT. The rearranged chain carries TRBV30 and TRBJ2-3, and 12 junction bases match TRBD2. Unmatched junction bases come to 5, with V trimmed by 2 bases and J by 5 bases. CDR1 and CDR2, per the germline V gene (reference sequence), are GTSNPN and SVGIG. Its CDR3 holds 15 amino acids, cysteine through phenylalanine. Only the CDR3 DNA stays, 45 bases, in frame from base 1.